The T cell receptor (beta chain) described here comes from a study of blood T cell repertoires in COVID-19. Study context: COVID-19 samples from acute and convalescent phases originated in the United States, Italy and Spain. PBMCs, B-cell-depleted T cells, or T cells were the source of the cDNA or gDNA that made up the material.

Enrolment of Seattle patients took place during active infection, and they were followed longitudinally. Authors' analysis steps: Cell counts per sample came from amplifying reference gene primers. This table comes from immunoSEQ multiplex PCR, and its TCRdb copy is limited to in-frame clones, with some not included. V and J calls plus clone size are reproduced from that table; the DNA served to infer D and trimming. Among about 410,000 clones, approximately 89% were seen once, and the ten largest hold around 1.5%. V dropped 0 bases and J dropped 0 bases, with 10 bases sitting between them. This CDR3 has 16 amino acids. Germline V CDR1 and CDR2: SGDLS, YYNGEE.

This sequence was found in a middle-aged woman with COVID-19, enrolled during active disease. The chain has TRBV9 and TRBJ1-3, with D unresolved. The sequencing sample was made of peripheral blood. The CDR3 nucleotides are TGTGCCAGCAGCGTAGGGTTACTCAACTCTGGAAACACCATATATTTT. Its translation: CASSVGLLNSGNTIYF.